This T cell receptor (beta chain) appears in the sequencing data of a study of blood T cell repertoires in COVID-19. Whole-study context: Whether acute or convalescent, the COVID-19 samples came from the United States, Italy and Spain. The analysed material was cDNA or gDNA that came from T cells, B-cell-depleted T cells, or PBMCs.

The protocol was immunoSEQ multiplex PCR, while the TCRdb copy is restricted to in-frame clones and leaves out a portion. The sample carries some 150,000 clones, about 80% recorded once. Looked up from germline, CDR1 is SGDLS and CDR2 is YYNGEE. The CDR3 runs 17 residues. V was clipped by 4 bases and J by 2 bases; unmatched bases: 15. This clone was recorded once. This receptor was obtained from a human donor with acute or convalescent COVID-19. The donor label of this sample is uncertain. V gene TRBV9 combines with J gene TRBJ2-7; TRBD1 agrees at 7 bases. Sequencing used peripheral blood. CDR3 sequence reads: CASSPLGLGQGAYEQYF. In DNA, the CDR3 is TGTGCCAGCAGCCCTCTCGGGTTGGGGCAGGGGGCCTACGAGCAGTACTTC.